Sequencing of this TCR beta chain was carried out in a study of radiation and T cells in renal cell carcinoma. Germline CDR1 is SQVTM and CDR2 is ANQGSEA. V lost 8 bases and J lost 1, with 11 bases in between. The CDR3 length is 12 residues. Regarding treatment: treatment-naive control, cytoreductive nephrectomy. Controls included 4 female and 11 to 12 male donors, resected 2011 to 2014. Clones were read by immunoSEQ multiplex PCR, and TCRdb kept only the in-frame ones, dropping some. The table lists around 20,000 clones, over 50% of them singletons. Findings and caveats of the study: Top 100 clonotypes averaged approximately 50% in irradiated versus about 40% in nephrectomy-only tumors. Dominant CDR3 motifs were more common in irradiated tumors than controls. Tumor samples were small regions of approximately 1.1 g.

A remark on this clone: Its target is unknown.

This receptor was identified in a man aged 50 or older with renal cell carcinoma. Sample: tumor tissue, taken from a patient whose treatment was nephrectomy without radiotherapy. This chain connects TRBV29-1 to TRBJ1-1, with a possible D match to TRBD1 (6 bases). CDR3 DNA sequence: TGCAGCTTTTCGACAGGGAACACTGAAGCTTTCTTT. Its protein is CSFSTGNTEAFF.